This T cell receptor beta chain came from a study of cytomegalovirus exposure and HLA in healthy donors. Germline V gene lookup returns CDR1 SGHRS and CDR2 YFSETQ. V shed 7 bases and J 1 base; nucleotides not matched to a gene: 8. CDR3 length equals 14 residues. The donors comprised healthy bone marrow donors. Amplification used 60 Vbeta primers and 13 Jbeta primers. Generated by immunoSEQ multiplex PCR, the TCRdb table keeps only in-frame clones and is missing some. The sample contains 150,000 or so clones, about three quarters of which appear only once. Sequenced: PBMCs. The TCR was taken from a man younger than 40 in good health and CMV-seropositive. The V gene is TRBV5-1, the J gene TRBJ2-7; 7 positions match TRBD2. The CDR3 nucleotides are TGCGCCAGCCCTAGGGAGGGAGAGTCCTACGAGCAGTACTTC. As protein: CASPREGESYEQYF.